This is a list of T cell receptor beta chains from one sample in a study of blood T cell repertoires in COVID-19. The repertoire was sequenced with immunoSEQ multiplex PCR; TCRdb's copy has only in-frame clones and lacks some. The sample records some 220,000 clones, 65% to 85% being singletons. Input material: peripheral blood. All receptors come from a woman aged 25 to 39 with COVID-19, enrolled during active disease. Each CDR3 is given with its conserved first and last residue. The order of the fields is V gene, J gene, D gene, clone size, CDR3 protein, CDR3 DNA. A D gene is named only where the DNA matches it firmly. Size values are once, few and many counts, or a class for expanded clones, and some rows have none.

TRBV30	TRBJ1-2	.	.	CAWNGGNRNTNYGYTF	TGTGCCTGGAACGGGGGGAACCGAAATACTAACTATGGCTACACCTTC
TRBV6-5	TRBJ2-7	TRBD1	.	CASTRGQGPSYEQYF	TGTGCCAGCACTCGTGGACAGGGGCCTTCCTACGAGCAGTACTTC
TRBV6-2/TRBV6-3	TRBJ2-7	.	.	CASSSVMRRNEQYF	TGTGCCAGCAGTTCGGTCATGAGGCGCAACGAGCAGTACTTC
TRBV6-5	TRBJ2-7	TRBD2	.	CASSYSSRGRAYEQYF	TGTGCCAGCAGTTACTCGAGTCGCGGGAGAGCCTACGAGCAGTACTTC
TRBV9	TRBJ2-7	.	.	CASSPSAGKQYF	TGTGCCAGCAGCCCCTCAGCGGGTAAGCAGTACTTC
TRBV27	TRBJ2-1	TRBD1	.	CASSVRDRDYEQFF	TGTGCCAGCAGTGTCCGGGACAGGGACTATGAGCAGTTCTTC
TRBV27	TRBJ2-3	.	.	CASSFSVGANTQYF	TGTGCCAGCAGTTTTAGTGTGGGGGCAAATACGCAGTATTTT
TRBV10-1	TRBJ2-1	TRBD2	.	CASSEPEGASGRNEQFF	TGCGCCAGCAGTGAGCCCGAAGGGGCTAGCGGGAGAAATGAGCAGTTCTTC
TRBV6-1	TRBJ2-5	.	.	CASSEGFREETQYF	TGTGCCAGCAGTGAAGGTTTCAGGGAAGAGACCCAGTACTTC
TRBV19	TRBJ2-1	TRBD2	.	CASSLPSGDLNNEQFF	TGTGCCAGTAGTCTCCCTAGCGGGGATCTAAACAATGAGCAGTTCTTC
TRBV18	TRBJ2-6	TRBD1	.	CASSPGTGGSGANVLTF	TGTGCCAGCTCACCAGGGACAGGGGGATCTGGGGCCAACGTCCTGACTTTC
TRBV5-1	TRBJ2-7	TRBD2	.	CASSRELAGLYEQYF	TGCGCCAGCAGCCGGGAACTAGCGGGACTCTACGAGCAGTACTTC
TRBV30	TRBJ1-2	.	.	CAWSGLIWSRSYGYTF	TGTGCCTGGAGTGGGTTGATTTGGTCGAGATCCTATGGCTACACCTTC
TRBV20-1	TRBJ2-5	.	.	CSASGEGPETQYF	TGCAGTGCTAGTGGTGAGGGCCCGGAGACCCAGTACTTC
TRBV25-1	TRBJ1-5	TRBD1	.	CASSELGQAQPQHF	TGTGCCAGCAGTGAATTGGGACAGGCTCAGCCCCAGCATTTT
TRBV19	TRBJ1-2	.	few	CASSTPQTTGPAYGYTF	TGTGCCAGTAGTACCCCGCAAACGACAGGCCCAGCCTATGGCTACACCTTC
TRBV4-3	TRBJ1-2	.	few	CASSQARSANYGYTF	TGCGCCAGCAGCCAAGCACGGTCCGCTAACTATGGCTACACCTTC
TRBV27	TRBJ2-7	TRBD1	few	CASSFHRGEQYF	TGTGCCAGCAGTTTCCACAGGGGCGAGCAGTACTTC
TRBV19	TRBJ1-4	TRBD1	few	CASSIWTGDEKLFF	TGTGCCAGTAGTATCTGGACAGGGGATGAAAAACTGTTTTTT
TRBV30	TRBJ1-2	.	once	CATSGANYGYTF	TGTGCCACTTCAGGGGCGAACTATGGCTACACCTTC
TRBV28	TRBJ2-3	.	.	CASSLPPDDTQYF	TGTGCCAGCAGTTTACCCCCAGATGATACGCAGTATTTT
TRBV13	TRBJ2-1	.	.	CASSVVYGSSYNEQFF	TGTGCCAGCAGCGTCGTCTACGGGAGCTCCTACAATGAGCAGTTCTTC
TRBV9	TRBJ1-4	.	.	CASTLGAQTNEKLFF	TGTGCCAGCACTCTGGGGGCACAAACTAATGAAAAACTGTTTTTT
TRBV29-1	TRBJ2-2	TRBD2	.	CSVGGTSGRANTGELFF	TGCAGCGTTGGGGGGACTAGCGGGAGGGCGAACACCGGGGAGCTGTTTTTT
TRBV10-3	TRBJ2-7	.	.	CAISESSGFKAYEQYF	TGTGCCATCAGTGAGTCCTCAGGGTTTAAGGCCTACGAGCAGTACTTC
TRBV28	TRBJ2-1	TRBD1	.	CASSFSGTGNNEQFF	TGTGCCAGCAGTTTCTCCGGGACAGGGAACAATGAGCAGTTCTTC
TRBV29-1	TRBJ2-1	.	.	CSVVFLAGSYNEQFF	TGCAGCGTTGTCTTTCTGGCAGGTTCCTACAATGAGCAGTTCTTC
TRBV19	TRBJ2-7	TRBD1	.	CASSPRDRGTYEQYF	TGTGCCAGTAGTCCCCGGGACAGGGGTACCTACGAGCAGTACTTC
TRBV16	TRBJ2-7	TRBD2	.	CASSLRTSGVHEQYF	TGTGCCAGCAGCCTACGGACTAGCGGGGTCCACGAGCAGTACTTC
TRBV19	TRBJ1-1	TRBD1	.	CASRRDRGQNTEAFF	TGTGCCAGTAGGAGGGACAGGGGGCAGAACACTGAAGCTTTCTTT
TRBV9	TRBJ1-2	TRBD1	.	CASRQDRERDGYTF	TGTGCCAGCAGGCAAGACAGGGAACGCGATGGCTACACCTTC
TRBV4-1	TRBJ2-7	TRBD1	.	CASSQDKKGGKPYEQYF	TGCGCCAGCAGCCAAGATAAAAAAGGGGGCAAGCCGTACGAGCAGTACTTC